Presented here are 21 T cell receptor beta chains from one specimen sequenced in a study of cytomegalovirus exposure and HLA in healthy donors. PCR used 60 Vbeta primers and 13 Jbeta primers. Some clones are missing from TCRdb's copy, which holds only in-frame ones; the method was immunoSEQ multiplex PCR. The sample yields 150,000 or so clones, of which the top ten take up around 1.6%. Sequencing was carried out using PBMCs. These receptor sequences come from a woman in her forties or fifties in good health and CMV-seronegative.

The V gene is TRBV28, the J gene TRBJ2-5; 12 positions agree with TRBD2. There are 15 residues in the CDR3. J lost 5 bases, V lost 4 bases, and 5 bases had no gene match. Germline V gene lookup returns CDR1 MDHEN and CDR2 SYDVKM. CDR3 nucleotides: TGTGCCAGCAGTTCGAGGACTAGCGGGAAGGAGACCCAGTACTTC. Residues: CASSSRTSGKETQYF.

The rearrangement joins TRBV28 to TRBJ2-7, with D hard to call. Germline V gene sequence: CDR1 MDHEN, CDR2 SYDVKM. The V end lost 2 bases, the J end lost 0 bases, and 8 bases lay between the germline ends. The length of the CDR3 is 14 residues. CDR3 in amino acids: CASSLHSGSYEQYF. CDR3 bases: TGTGCCAGCAGTTTACACTCGGGCTCCTACGAGCAGTACTTC.

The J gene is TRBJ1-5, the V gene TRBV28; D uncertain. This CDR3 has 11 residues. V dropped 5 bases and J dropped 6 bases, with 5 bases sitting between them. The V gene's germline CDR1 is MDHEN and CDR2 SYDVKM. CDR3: CASSASQPQHF. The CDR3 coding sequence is TGTGCCAGCAGTGCTAGTCAGCCCCAGCATTTT.

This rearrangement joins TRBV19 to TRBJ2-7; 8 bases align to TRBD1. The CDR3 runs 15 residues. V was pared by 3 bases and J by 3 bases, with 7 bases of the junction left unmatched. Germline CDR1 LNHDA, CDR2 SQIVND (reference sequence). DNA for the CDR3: TGTGCCAGTAGTATCGGTACAGGGGGAATCTACGAGCAGTACTTC. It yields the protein CASSIGTGGIYEQYF. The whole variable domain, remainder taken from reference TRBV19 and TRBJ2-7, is DGGITQSPKYLFRKEGQNVTLSCEQNLNHDAMYWYRQDPGQGLRLIYYSQIVNDFQKGDIAEGYSVSREKKESFPLTVTSAQKNPTAFYLCASSIGTGGIYEQYFGPGTRLTVT.

The CDR3 loop is CARSTGTEGTIYF. The CDR3 DNA sequence: TGTGCCAGAAGCACCGGGACGGAGGGCACCATATATTTT. The J gene is TRBJ1-3, the V gene TRBV5-3, with D tentatively TRBD1 (5 bases). TRBV5-3 is noted as an ORF with a role that remains uncertain. V dropped 4 bases and J dropped 9 bases, with 14 bases sitting between them. The CDR3 is 13 residues long.

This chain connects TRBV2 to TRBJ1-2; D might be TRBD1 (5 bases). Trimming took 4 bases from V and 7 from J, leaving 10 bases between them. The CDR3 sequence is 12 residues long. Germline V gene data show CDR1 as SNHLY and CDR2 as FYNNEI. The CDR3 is CASSAGRGGYTF. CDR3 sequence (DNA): TGTGCCAGCAGTGCTGGGAGGGGTGGCTACACCTTC.

CDR3 sequence reads: CASSQTRDRFNNEQFF. The CDR3 bases are TGTGCCAGCAGCCAAACTCGGGACAGGTTTAACAATGAGCAGTTCTTC. The genes are TRBV4-2 and TRBJ2-1; TRBD1 matches 8 bases. This CDR3 region has 16 residues. The V gene's germline CDR1 is LGHNA and CDR2 YNFKEQ. The ends lost 2 bases at V and 5 bases at J; junction bases unmatched: 8.

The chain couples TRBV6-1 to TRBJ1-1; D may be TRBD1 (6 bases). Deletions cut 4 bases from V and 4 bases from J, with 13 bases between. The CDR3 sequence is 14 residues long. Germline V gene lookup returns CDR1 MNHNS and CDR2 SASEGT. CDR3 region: CASSATQGTTEAFF. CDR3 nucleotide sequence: TGTGCCAGCAGTGCAACACAGGGTACCACTGAAGCTTTCTTT.

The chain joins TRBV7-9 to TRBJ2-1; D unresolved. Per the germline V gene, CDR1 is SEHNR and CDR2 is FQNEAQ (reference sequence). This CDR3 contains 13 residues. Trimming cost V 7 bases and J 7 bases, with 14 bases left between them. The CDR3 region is CASTSTPGNEQFF. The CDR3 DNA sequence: TGTGCCAGCACTTCAACCCCAGGAAATGAGCAGTTCTTC. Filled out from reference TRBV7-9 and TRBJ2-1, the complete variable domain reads DTGVSQNPRHKITKRGQNVTFRCDPISEHNRLYWYRQTLGQGPEFLTYFQNEAQLEKSRLLSDRFSAERPKGSFSTLEIQRTEQGDSAMYLCASTSTPGNEQFFGPGTRLTVL.

In DNA, the CDR3 is TGTGCCAGCAGCCCACCCGCGGGACTAGCGCCTCGAGATACGCAGTATTTT. Its protein product is CASSPPAGLAPRDTQYF. The chain uses TRBV14 and TRBJ2-3, with TRBD2 matching over 10 bases. Germline V gene sequence: CDR1 SGHDN, CDR2 FVKESK. V was pared by 4 bases and J by 5 bases, with 12 bases of the junction left unmatched. The CDR3 has 17 amino acids.

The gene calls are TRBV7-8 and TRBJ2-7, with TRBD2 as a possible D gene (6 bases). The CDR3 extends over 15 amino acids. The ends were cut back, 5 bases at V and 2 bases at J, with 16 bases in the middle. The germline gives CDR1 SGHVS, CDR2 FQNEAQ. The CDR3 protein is CASSPSGTPTYEQYF. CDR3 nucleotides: TGTGCCAGCAGCCCCTCCGGGACTCCCACCTACGAGCAGTACTTC.

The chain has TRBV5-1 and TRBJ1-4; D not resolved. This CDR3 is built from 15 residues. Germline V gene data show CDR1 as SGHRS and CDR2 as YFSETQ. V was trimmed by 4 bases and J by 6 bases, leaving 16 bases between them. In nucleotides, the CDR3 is TGCGCCAGCAGCGCTGTCGGGGTGGGAGATGAAAAACTGTTTTTT. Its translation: CASSAVGVGDEKLFF.

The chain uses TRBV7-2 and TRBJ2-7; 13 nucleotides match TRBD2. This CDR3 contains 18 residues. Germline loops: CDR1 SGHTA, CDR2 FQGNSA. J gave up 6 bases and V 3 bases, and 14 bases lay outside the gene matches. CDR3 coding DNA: TGTGCCAGCAGCTTCGAACTAGCGGGGGGGCCAACGAGGACCGAGCAGTACTTC. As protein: CASSFELAGGPTRTEQYF.

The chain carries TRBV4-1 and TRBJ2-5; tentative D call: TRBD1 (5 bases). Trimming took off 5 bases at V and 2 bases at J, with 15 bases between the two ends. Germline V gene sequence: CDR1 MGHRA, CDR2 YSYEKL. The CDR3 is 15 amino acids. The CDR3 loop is CASSARQLNQETQYF. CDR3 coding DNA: TGCGCCAGCAGCGCCCGACAGCTTAATCAAGAGACCCAGTACTTC.

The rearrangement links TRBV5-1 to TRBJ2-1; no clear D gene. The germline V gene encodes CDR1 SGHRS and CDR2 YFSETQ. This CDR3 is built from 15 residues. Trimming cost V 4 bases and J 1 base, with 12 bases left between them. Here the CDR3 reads CASSIRDASYNEQFF. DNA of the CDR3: TGCGCCAGCAGCATCCGTGATGCGTCCTACAATGAGCAGTTCTTC.

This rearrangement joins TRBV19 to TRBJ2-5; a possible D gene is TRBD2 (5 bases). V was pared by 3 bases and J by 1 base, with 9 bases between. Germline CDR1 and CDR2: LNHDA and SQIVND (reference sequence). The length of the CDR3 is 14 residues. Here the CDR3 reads CASSMAGLQETQYF. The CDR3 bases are TGTGCCAGTAGTATGGCGGGCCTCCAAGAGACCCAGTACTTC.

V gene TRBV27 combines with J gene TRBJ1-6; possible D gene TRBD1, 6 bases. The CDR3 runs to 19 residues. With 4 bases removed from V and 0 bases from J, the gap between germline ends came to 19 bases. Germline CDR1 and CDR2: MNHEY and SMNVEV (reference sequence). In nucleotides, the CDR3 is TGTGCCAGCAGTTCAACACAGGGCCCACTCAGCTCCTATAATTCACCCCTCCACTTT. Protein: CASSSTQGPLSSYNSPLHF.

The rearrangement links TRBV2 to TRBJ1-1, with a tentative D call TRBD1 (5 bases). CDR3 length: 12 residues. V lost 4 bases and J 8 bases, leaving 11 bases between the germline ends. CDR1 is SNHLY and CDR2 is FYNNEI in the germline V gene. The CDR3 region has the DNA TGTGCCAGCAGTGCAGATCGGGGGGAAGCTTTCTTT. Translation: CASSADRGEAFF.

The CDR3 region is CASSYGTAGLYEQYF. The DNA for the CDR3 is TGTGCCAGCAGTTACGGGACAGCCGGACTTTACGAGCAGTACTTC. The chain links TRBV6-6 to TRBJ2-7; TRBD1 matches 7 bases. With V trimmed by 2 bases and J by 4 bases, 8 bases remained unmatched. The germline gives CDR1 MNHNY, CDR2 SVGAGI (reference sequence). The CDR3 is 15 amino acids.

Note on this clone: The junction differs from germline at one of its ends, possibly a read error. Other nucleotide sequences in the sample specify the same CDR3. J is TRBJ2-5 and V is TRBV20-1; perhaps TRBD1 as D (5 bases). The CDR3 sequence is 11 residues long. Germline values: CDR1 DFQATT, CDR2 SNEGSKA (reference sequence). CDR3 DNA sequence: TGCAGTGGACAGAACCAGGAGACCCAGTACTTC. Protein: CSGQNQETQYF.

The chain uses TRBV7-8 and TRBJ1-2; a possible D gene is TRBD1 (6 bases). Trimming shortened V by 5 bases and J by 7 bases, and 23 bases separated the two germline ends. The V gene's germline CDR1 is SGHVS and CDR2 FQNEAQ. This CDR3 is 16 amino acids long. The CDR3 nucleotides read TGTGCCAGCAGCCCCAGCAAAGGTGCGGGGGCTCTTGGCTACACCTTC. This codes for CASSPSKGAGALGYTF. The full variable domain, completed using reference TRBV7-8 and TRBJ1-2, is GAGVSQSPRYKVAKRGQDVALRCDPISGHVSLFWYQQALGQGPEFLTYFQNEAQLDKSGLPSDRFFAERPEGSVSTLKIQRTQQEDSAVYLCASSPSKGAGALGYTFGSGTRLTVV.